This TCR beta chain derives from a study of tumor-infiltrating lymphocytes in primary liver carcinoma. Per the germline V gene, CDR1 is MNHEY and CDR2 is SVGAGI. The CDR3 consists of 15 residues. Investigators took RNA and DNA out together from 20-30 mg of unsorted bulk tissue. Total RNA (roughly 530 ng) served as template for TCR beta cDNA synthesis primed by a constant-region primer. Sequencing libraries for TCR beta derived from three nested multiplex PCR rounds that used slightly modified ARM-PCR. Running roughly 10 cycles apiece, the first two PCR rounds relied on TRBV1-TRBV30 forward primers together with a C-beta reverse primer. TCRdb redid the calling of the multiplex PCR reads with MiXCR, one entry per CDR3 protein. The sample has roughly 40,000 distinct CDR3 sequences, more than 60% seen once. This clonotype was seen just once. The germline gene is not matched at one end of the junction; a read error may be the cause.

The TCR sequence derives from a woman in her 30s with primary liver carcinoma and hepatitis B virus infection. J is TRBJ1-3 and V is TRBV6-5; 7 nucleotides match TRBD1. Sequenced input: tumor-adjacent normal liver tissue. In DNA, the CDR3 is TGTACCAGCATCGCGATTCAGGGGGCTGGAAACACCATATATTTT. The encoded protein is CTSIAIQGAGNTIYF.